This TCR beta chain was profiled in a study of cytomegalovirus exposure and HLA in healthy donors. With 3 bases removed from V and 2 bases from J, the gap between germline ends came to 13 bases. Germline V CDR1 and CDR2: LNHDA, SQIVND (reference sequence). The length of the CDR3 is 15 residues. 13 Jbeta primers and 60 Vbeta primers were used for the PCR. Some clones are missing from TCRdb's copy, which holds only in-frame ones; the method was immunoSEQ multiplex PCR. This table holds fewer than 150,000 clones, 60% to 85% found once. The V and J genes are TRBV19 and TRBJ1-1, with a weak D call TRBD1 (5 bases). The TCR comes from a male donor in good health and CMV-seronegative. What was sequenced was PBMCs. The CDR3 protein is CASSMEGLGNTEAFF. The CDR3, as DNA: TGTGCCAGTAGTATGGAGGGACTAGGCAACACTGAAGCTTTCTTT.